This T cell receptor (beta chain) is drawn from a study of T cells expressing NK-cell markers (dated by TCRdb to about 2020). Regarding the study in general: In sorted CD3+CD56+NKG2C+, CD3+CD56+NKG2C- and CD3+CD56-NKG2C+ T-cell subsets from eight or nine donors, TCR beta-chain repertoires were profiled. Seven of the eight sequenced donors were HCMV-seropositive and one was HCMV-seronegative. All eight donors whose samples were sequenced were randomly selected healthy volunteers, three of them men and five women. Illumina HiSeq 2000/2500, MiSeq or NextSeq was used to sequence libraries as 2 x 150 bp reads. What the authors observed across the whole study: It remained unclear whether the expanded NKG2C-expressing T cell clones were specific for HCMV antigens. Those dominant clonotypes were again the most abundant among CD3+CD56-NKG2C+ cells in a few donors, at about 25-60.1%. In six donors, the dominant CD3+CD56+NKG2C+ clonotypes ranked among the top 10 CD8+ clonotypes, making up roughly 1.0-7.0% of CD8+ T cells.

On this clonotype itself: Its antigen target is currently unknown.

Inclusive of the bounding cysteine and phenylalanine, the CDR3 is 15 residues long. No DNA is given. Reading the germline V gene (reference sequence) gives CDR1 DFQATT and CDR2 SNEGSKA. A commercial ELISA kit detecting HCMV-specific IgG in serum was used to determine HCMV serostatus. Peripheral blood mononuclear cells were isolated from blood by Ficoll density gradient centrifugation. TCRdb records Illumina HiSeq 2000 as the sequencer. 5'RACE template switching, by which a universal primer site and unique molecular identifiers were added, was used to make TCR beta cDNA libraries. Synthesis of cDNA was primed from the TCR beta constant segment and was followed by two consecutive PCR amplification steps. Regarding the original processing steps: Reads were demultiplexed and grouped by UMI with MIGEC, and clonotypes were assembled and quantified with MiTCR. To exclude erroneous sequences, only TCR cDNA sequences supported by at least two reads were retained. The tcR package was used for downstream repertoire analysis, and clonotypes were matched between fractions using CDR3 nucleotide sequence together with V segment. Antigen specificity was annotated against VDJdb with VDJmatch, allowing one amino acid substitution in CDR3. Reads reprocessed by TCRdb are summarized as one entry per CDR3 protein sequence, and DNA is absent. TCRdb's processing, not the study's, gives the V and J calls here. The sample's table lists a count of 200,000 to 300,000 distinct CDR3 sequences. The ten largest clonotypes hold around 0.42% of the sample.

The clonotype was recovered from a man between 18 and 35 years old in good health. Donor details come from another sample of the same person, matched by shared clones. Sequencing was performed on blood T cells: a sorted CD56 or NKG2C T cell subset, CD4+ or CD8+ T cells, or bulk PBMC T cells (not recorded which). The chain joins TRBV20-1 to TRBJ2-5; TCRdb picks TRBD2, but there is no DNA to check that call. The CDR3 protein is CSARVAGVLQETQYF.